This T cell receptor beta chain was retrieved from a study of blood T cell repertoires in COVID-19. The wider study: T cells, B-cell-depleted T cells, or PBMCs provided the cDNA or gDNA that served as material.

Authors' analysis steps: Reference gene primer amplification yielded estimated nucleated cell counts. The method was immunoSEQ multiplex PCR; TCRdb's version includes in-frame clones alone and lacks a portion of them. That table is the source of V, J and clone size, and D and trimming were worked out from the DNA. Of about 310,000 clones in the sample, nearly 90% are singletons; the top ten hold roughly a tenth. V dropped 6 bases and J dropped 7 bases, with 13 bases sitting between them. CDR3 length: 13 residues. Germline lookup yields CDR1 MNHEY and CDR2 SMNVEV (reference sequence). The study recruited people aged about 18 to 89 years across more than 20 US areas.

The TCR comes from a woman aged 25 to 39 who had recovered from COVID-19. The sample comprised PBMCs or T cells enriched from blood (not recorded which). This chain connects TRBV27 to TRBJ1-5; D is undetermined. DNA of the CDR3: TGTGCCAGCAGCCATTCGGGTGAACAGCCCCAGCATTTT. This codes for CASSHSGEQPQHF.